A selection of T cell receptor beta chains follows, all from one sample in a study of T cells in Graves' hyperthyroidism and ophthalmopathy. One entry per CDR3 protein results from TCRdb running MiXCR on the multiplex PCR reads. The sample holds 500,000 to 650,000 distinct CDR3 sequences, just under 20% seen once. The sample comprised blood. Receptors were obtained from a man aged 35-49 years with Graves' ophthalmopathy. Each CDR3 is given with its conserved first and last residue. D genes are given only for firm matches. A clone size is listed for some rows: how often the clone was seen (once, few, many), or a class if it is expanded.

size	V	J	D	DNA	CDR3
few	TRBV6-1	TRBJ1-2	NA	TGTGCCAGCAGTGTTAGACAGGCCCCTAACTATGGCTACACCTTC	CASSVRQAPNYGYTF
many	TRBV13	TRBJ2-3	NA	TGTGCCAGCAGCTTTTGGACCGGAGATACGCAGTATTTT	CASSFWTGDTQYF
NA	TRBV9	TRBJ2-5	TRBD2	TGTGCCAGCAGCCACCATCGGATACTAGCGGGGGAACAAGAGACCCAGTACTTC	CASSHHRILAGEQETQYF
few	TRBV7-2	TRBJ1-3	TRBD1	TGTGCCAGCAGCTCACCGGAACGACAGGGCCGGGGAAACACCATATATTTT	CASSSPERQGRGNTIYF
few	TRBV20-1	TRBJ2-7	TRBD2	TGCAGTGCTAGGGCTAGCGGGGGGGAGAGGCCCTACGAGCAGTACTTC	CSARASGGERPYEQYF
many	TRBV3-1	TRBJ2-5	TRBD2	TGTGCCAGCAGCGCACTAGCGGGAGGGGAGACCCAGTACTTC	CASSALAGGETQYF
NA	TRBV5-8	TRBJ1-2	NA	TGTGCCAGCAGCCTCCAGCCCCCTAACTATGGCTACACCTTC	CASSLQPPNYGYTF
few	TRBV7-9	TRBJ2-7	TRBD1	TGTGCCAGCAGCTCCCGGGACAGCTCCTACGAGCAGTACTTC	CASSSRDSSYEQYF
few	TRBV10-3	TRBJ2-7	NA	TGTGCCATCAGTGAGTCGAACACGGGTATCTACGAGCAGTACTTC	CAISESNTGIYEQYF
NA	TRBV5-8	TRBJ2-5	TRBD2	TGTGCCAGCAGCTTGGGACTAGCGGGGAACCCGTACCAAGAGACCCAGTACTTC	CASSLGLAGNPYQETQYF
few	TRBV5-1	TRBJ1-6	NA	TGCGCCAGCAGCTTGGCCCCCGCAAATAGGTCACCCCTCCACTTT	CASSLAPANRSPLHF
NA	TRBV20-1	TRBJ2-1	TRBD2	TGCAGTGCTAGAATAGCGGGAGTTGGTGAGCAGTTCTTC	CSARIAGVGEQFF
NA	TRBV28	TRBJ1-2	NA	TGTGCCAGCAGTTTATTACAGTACTATGGCTACACCTTC	CASSLLQYYGYTF
many	TRBV11-1	TRBJ1-1	TRBD1	TGTGCCAGCAGCTTAGCGCTAACAGGGGTATACACTGAAGCTTTCTTT	CASSLALTGVYTEAFF
NA	TRBV12-3/TRBV12-4	TRBJ2-5	TRBD2	TGTGCCAGTTTATCCCATAGCGGGGAGGAGACCCAGCACTTC	CASLSHSGEETQHF
many	TRBV5-1	TRBJ2-1	NA	TGCGCCAGCAGCTTGGAACCAAGGCGCAATGAGCAGTTCTTC	CASSLEPRRNEQFF
many	TRBV2	TRBJ2-7	TRBD2	TGTGCCAGCAGGGCCGCGACTAGCGGGAGCTTCAACGAGCAGTACTTC	CASRAATSGSFNEQYF
many	TRBV2	TRBJ1-4	TRBD1	TGTGCCAGCAGCGCAGACAGGGTAGTGGTTGAAAAACTGTTTTTT	CASSADRVVVEKLFF
few	TRBV12-3/TRBV12-4	TRBJ2-3	TRBD2	TGTGCCAGCAGTTTTAGGCGGGGGGAAACAGATACGCAGTATTTT	CASSFRRGETDTQYF
once	TRBV9	TRBJ2-3	TRBD1	TGTGCCAGCAGCCTGAGGGGACAGTCTTCCACAGATACGCAGTATTTT	CASSLRGQSSTDTQYF
NA	TRBV20-1	TRBJ2-7	NA	TGCAGTGCTGCCCGCCGGTTGGGCTCCTACGAGCAGTACTTC	CSAARRLGSYEQYF
NA	TRBV20-1	TRBJ2-3	NA	TGCAGTGCTAGAGATGGGAACAGTCCTTCAGCGCAGTATTTT	CSARDGNSPSAQYF
NA	TRBV9	TRBJ2-3	TRBD2	TGTGCCAGCAGCGTGAGCGGGGGGGATACGCAGTATTTT	CASSVSGGDTQYF
NA	TRBV20-1	TRBJ1-1	TRBD1	TGCAGTGCTAGGGGGACAGGGAGGGCCACTGAAGCTTTCTTT	CSARGTGRATEAFF
many	TRBV12-3/TRBV12-4	TRBJ2-1	NA	TGTGCCAGCAGCCTGACTGTCAATGAGCAGTTCTTC	CASSLTVNEQFF
few	TRBV20-1	TRBJ2-7	TRBD1	TGCAGTGCTCCACCCGGGACAGGGTTTTCCGAGCAGTACTTC	CSAPPGTGFSEQYF
few	TRBV28	TRBJ2-5	NA	TGTGCCAGCACCCTTAGGAGGGGGGTTGACCAAGAGACCCAGTACTTC	CASTLRRGVDQETQYF
few	TRBV9	TRBJ1-3	NA	TGTGCCAGCAGCGTAGGGGCAGACTCTGGAAACACCATATATTTT	CASSVGADSGNTIYF
NA	TRBV20-1	TRBJ1-1	NA	TGCATTGCCAAGGCTCCTGAAGCTTTCTTT	CIAKAPEAFF
few	TRBV4-3	TRBJ2-1	TRBD2	TGCGCCAGCAGCCAAGGTCCGGGACTAGCGGGTTATGAGCAGTTCTTC	CASSQGPGLAGYEQFF
NA	TRBV13	TRBJ2-2	NA	TGTGCCAGCAGCTTAGAAGGCAGGGGGAACACCGGGGAGCTGTTTTTT	CASSLEGRGNTGELFF
many	TRBV28	TRBJ2-3	TRBD1	TGTGCCAGCAGCATACAGGGGGACCTCACAGATACGCAGTATTTT	CASSIQGDLTDTQYF
NA	TRBV2	TRBJ1-4	NA	TGTGCCAGCATGGGCCGGTTCACAGATGAAAAACTGTTTTTT	CASMGRFTDEKLFF
many	TRBV30	TRBJ2-7	NA	TGTGCCTGGAGTGTACGTTACGAGCAGTACTTC	CAWSVRYEQYF
NA	TRBV28	TRBJ2-1	NA	TGTGCCAGCAGTCCCCCAGGTAATCAGGGCTTTCGTGAGCAGTTCTTC	CASSPPGNQGFREQFF
few	TRBV12-3/TRBV12-4	TRBJ2-5	TRBD2	TGTGCCAGCGCTGGGCGGGAGGGTACAGAGACCCAGTACTTC	CASAGREGTETQYF
NA	TRBV9	TRBJ2-1	TRBD2	TGTGCCAGCAGCGTAGTAGGGACTAGCGGGAGTTTAGGTGAGCAGTTCTTC	CASSVVGTSGSLGEQFF
many	TRBV7-8	TRBJ2-1	TRBD2	TGTGCCAGCAGCCTAGGGGGACTAGCGGATTACAATGAGCAGTTCTTC	CASSLGGLADYNEQFF
NA	TRBV12-3/TRBV12-4	TRBJ1-1	NA	TGTGCCAGCAGTTTAGGGGTAGGGATTGCGACCACTGAAGCTTTCTTT	CASSLGVGIATTEAFF
NA	TRBV7-9	TRBJ1-6	NA	TGTGCCAGCAGCTTATCGGGGAATAATTCACCCCTCCACTTT	CASSLSGNNSPLHF